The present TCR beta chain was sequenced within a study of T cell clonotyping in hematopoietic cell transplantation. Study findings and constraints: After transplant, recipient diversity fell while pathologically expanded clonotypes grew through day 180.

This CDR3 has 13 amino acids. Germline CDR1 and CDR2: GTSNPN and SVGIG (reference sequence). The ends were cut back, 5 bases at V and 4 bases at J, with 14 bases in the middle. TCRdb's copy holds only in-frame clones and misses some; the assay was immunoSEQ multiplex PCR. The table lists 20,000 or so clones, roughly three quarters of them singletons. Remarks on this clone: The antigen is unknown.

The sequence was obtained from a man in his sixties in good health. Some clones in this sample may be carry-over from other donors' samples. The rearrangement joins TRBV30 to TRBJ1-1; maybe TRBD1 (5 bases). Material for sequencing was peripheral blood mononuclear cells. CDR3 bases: TGTGCCTGGTCCACAGGCTATGGCACTGAAGCTTTCTTT. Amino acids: CAWSTGYGTEAFF.